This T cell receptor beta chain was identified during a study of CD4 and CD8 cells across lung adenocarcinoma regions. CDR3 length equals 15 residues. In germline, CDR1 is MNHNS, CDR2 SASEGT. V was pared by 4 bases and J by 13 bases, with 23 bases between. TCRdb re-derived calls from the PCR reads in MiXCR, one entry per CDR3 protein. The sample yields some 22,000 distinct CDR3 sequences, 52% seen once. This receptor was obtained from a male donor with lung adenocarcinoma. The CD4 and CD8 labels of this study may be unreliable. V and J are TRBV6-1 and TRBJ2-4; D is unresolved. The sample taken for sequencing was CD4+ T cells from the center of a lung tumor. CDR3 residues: CASSAYAVLYNEQYF. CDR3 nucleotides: TGTGCCAGCAGTGCCTATGCGGTACTCTACAATGAGCAGTACTTC.